One sample yielded the 22 T cell receptor beta chains listed below, sequenced in a study of blood T cell repertoires in COVID-19. Using immunoSEQ multiplex PCR, the repertoire was profiled, and TCRdb retains in-frame clones only, with some absent. The table includes tens of thousands of clones, approximately 80% detected once. Sequencing was carried out using peripheral blood. These receptors came from a man between 50 and 59 years old with acute or convalescent COVID-19.

The chain links TRBV12-3 or TRBV12-4 to TRBJ1-2; 8 bases align to TRBD1. Unmatched junction bases numbered 4, after V lost 5 bases and J lost 8 bases. This CDR3 spans 12 amino acids. CDR3 residues: CASSADREGYTF. The CDR3 DNA reads TGTGCCAGCAGTGCGGACAGGGAAGGCTACACCTTC.

The chain is built from TRBV18 and TRBJ2-2; 7 bases map to TRBD1. CDR1 KGHSH and CDR2 LQKENI come from the germline V gene. This CDR3 is built from 12 residues. Trimming removed 9 bases from V and 5 bases from J; junction bases left unmatched: 3. The CDR3 sequence: CASSDRTGELFF. The CDR3 DNA is TGTGCCAGTTCGGACAGGACCGGGGAGCTGTTTTTT. Complete variable domain (other parts from reference TRBV18 and TRBJ2-2): NAGVMQNPRHLVRRRGQEARLRCSPMKGHSHVYWYRQLPEEGLKFMVYLQKENIIDESGMPKERFSAEFPKEGPSILRIQQVVRGDSAAYFCASSDRTGELFFGEGSRLTVL.

This chain uses TRBV5-1 with TRBJ1-4, with 8 bases aligning to TRBD1. The CDR3 extends over 13 amino acids. V dropped 4 bases and J dropped 8; count of bases not matched to a gene: 4. Germline V gene data show CDR1 as SGHRS and CDR2 as YFSETQ. The CDR3 here is CASSPGTGEKLFF. CDR3 nucleotides: TGCGCCAGCAGCCCCGGGACAGGCGAAAAACTGTTTTTT.

The V gene is TRBV6-2 or TRBV6-3, the J gene TRBJ2-4; 10 bases are a match to TRBD1. Per the germline V gene, CDR1 is MNHEY and CDR2 is SVGEGT. Germline trimming cut 0 bases from V and 5 bases from J; bases unmatched to any gene: 7. The CDR3 runs 17 residues. CDR3: CASSYSPGTGVQNIQYF. The CDR3 DNA reads TGTGCCAGCAGTTACTCTCCCGGGACAGGGGTCCAAAACATTCAGTACTTC.

The chain combines TRBV20-1 with TRBJ1-5; TRBD1 might be the D (5 bases). The ends were cut back, 3 bases at V and 5 bases at J, with 11 bases in the middle. The CDR3 spans 13 residues. Germline V CDR1 and CDR2: DFQATT, SNEGSKA (reference sequence). CDR3 sequence reads: CSASLTDHQPQHF. The CDR3 DNA follows: TGCAGTGCTAGTTTGACAGACCATCAGCCCCAGCATTTT.

This chain links TRBV6-5 with TRBJ1-5; 8 bases match TRBD1. Germline V gene lookup returns CDR1 MNHEY and CDR2 SVGAGI. CDR3 length: 15 amino acids. With 5 bases clipped from V and 6 bases from J, the junction kept 9 bases outside the gene matches. The CDR3 sequence: CASSRTGLVTQPQHF. The DNA for the CDR3 is TGTGCCAGCAGTCGGACAGGGTTAGTCACTCAGCCCCAGCATTTT.

This chain connects TRBV10-3 to TRBJ2-1; 7 bases line up with TRBD2. Unmatched junction bases numbered 9, after V lost 10 bases and J lost 3 bases. Germline-derived CDR1 and CDR2 are ENHRY and SYGVKD. The CDR3 totals 14 residues. CDR3 amino acids: CATESSGIYNEQFF. DNA for the CDR3: TGTGCCACGGAGTCTAGCGGTATCTACAATGAGCAGTTCTTC.

The rearrangement joins TRBV3-1 (or the pseudogene TRBV3-2) to TRBJ2-7; 8 nucleotides align to TRBD2. The V segment lost 1 base and the J segment 5 bases; nucleotides outside the gene matches: 1. Germline assignment: CDR1 LGHDT and CDR2 YNNKEL (reference sequence). The CDR3 is made up of 13 amino acids. DNA for the CDR3: TGTGCCAGCAGCCAAGCGGGGGGGCACGAGCAGTACTTC. Translated, it gives CASSQAGGHEQYF.

This chain uses TRBV5-1 with TRBJ2-7, with D tentatively TRBD1 (5 bases). The CDR3 is 12 residues long. Germline CDR1 SGHRS, CDR2 YFSETQ. Trimming cost V 0 bases and J 8 bases, with 9 bases left between them. CDR3 sequence reads: CASSLEGEKQYF. Written as DNA, the CDR3 is TGCGCCAGCAGCTTGGAAGGGGAAAAGCAGTACTTC. Complete variable domain (other parts from reference TRBV5-1 and TRBJ2-7): KAGVTQTPRYLIKTRGQQVTLSCSPISGHRSVSWYQQTPGQGLQFLFEYFSETQRNKGNFPGRFSGRQFSNSRSEMNVSTLELGDSALYLCASSLEGEKQYFGPGTRLTVT.

The chain combines TRBV11-2 with TRBJ2-7; 10 bases agree with TRBD1. Germline V lookup: CDR1 SGHAT, CDR2 FQNNGV. J lost 4 bases, V lost 5 bases, and 8 bases had no gene match. The CDR3 is 15 residues long. CDR3 bases: TGTGCCAGCAGCCCCGGACAGGGGGGTAGTTACGAGCAGTACTTC. Its translation: CASSPGQGGSYEQYF. The entire variable domain, with the rest obtained from reference TRBV11-2 and TRBJ2-7, is as follows: EAGVAQSPRYKIIEKRQSVAFWCNPISGHATLYWYQQILGQGPKLLIQFQNNGVVDDSQLPKDRFSAERLKGVDSTLKIQPAKLEDSAVYLCASSPGQGGSYEQYFGPGTRLTVT.

J is TRBJ2-7 and V is TRBV19; 7 nucleotides line up with TRBD1. CDR1 is LNHDA and CDR2 is SQIVND in the germline V gene (reference sequence). Germline trimming cut 1 base from V and 3 bases from J; bases unmatched to any gene: 3. CDR3 length equals 14 residues. The CDR3 loop reads CASSIGQGDYEQYF. CDR3 sequence (DNA): TGTGCCAGTAGTATAGGACAGGGTGACTACGAGCAGTACTTC. Together with reference TRBV19 and TRBJ2-7, the CDR3 gives the full variable domain: DGGITQSPKYLFRKEGQNVTLSCEQNLNHDAMYWYRQDPGQGLRLIYYSQIVNDFQKGDIAEGYSVSREKKESFPLTVTSAQKNPTAFYLCASSIGQGDYEQYFGPGTRLTVT.

The count of this clone is one. The chain is built from TRBV6-5 and TRBJ1-1, with D tentatively TRBD1 (5 bases). Germline values: CDR1 MNHEY, CDR2 SVGAGI. CDR3 length: 12 residues. V was cut by 6 bases and J by 5 bases, with 10 bases left in between. The CDR3 spells CASRSGGTEAFF. The CDR3 coding sequence is TGTGCCAGCAGGTCGGGGGGGACTGAAGCTTTCTTT.

The CDR3 sequence: CASSVVAGSYNEQFF. In DNA, the CDR3 is TGTGCCAGCAGCGTAGTTGCGGGATCCTACAATGAGCAGTTCTTC. V is TRBV9 and J is TRBJ2-1; tentative D call: TRBD2 (6 bases). Trimming cost V 0 bases and J 1 base, with 8 bases left between them. CDR1 and CDR2 from the germline V gene are SGDLS and YYNGEE. The CDR3 totals 15 residues.

The chain has TRBV12-3 or TRBV12-4 and TRBJ1-1, with D unresolved. V lost 4 bases and J 6 bases, leaving 12 bases between the germline ends. The CDR3 is made up of 13 amino acids. In DNA form, the CDR3 reads TGTGCCAGCAGTTCAGGTTGGGTCCCTGAAGCTTTCTTT. Translation: CASSSGWVPEAFF.

As to this clone: The identical CDR3 is also encoded by other nucleotide sequences in the sample. This chain connects TRBV25-1 to TRBJ1-2, with a possible D match to TRBD1 (6 bases). Germline CDR1 reads MGHDK; CDR2 reads SYGVNS. The CDR3 is made up of 15 amino acids. The V gene lost 3 bases and the J gene lost 2 bases, with 13 bases spanning the gap. CDR3 amino acids: CASSESGGANYGYTF. DNA of the CDR3: TGTGCCAGCAGTGAGAGCGGGGGGGCAAACTATGGCTACACCTTC.

CDR3 sequence: CASSLAGQGVSQETQYF. The CDR3 DNA sequence: TGTGCCAGCAGCTTGGCCGGGCAGGGGGTCAGCCAAGAGACCCAGTACTTC. The chain recombines TRBV5-4 with TRBJ2-5; 7 bases match TRBD1. Germline loops: CDR1 SGHNT, CDR2 YYREEE (reference sequence). This CDR3 region has 17 residues. Trimming took 0 bases from V and 1 from J; bases not matched to a gene: 9.

The J gene is TRBJ2-3, the V gene TRBV18; perhaps TRBD1 as D (5 bases). CDR1 and CDR2 (germline): KGHSH, LQKENI. This CDR3 is built from 15 residues. V gave up 0 bases and J gave up 5 bases, with 12 bases separating them. The CDR3 loop is CASSPPTDNRDTQYF. Here the CDR3 DNA reads TGTGCCAGCTCACCACCGACGGACAATCGAGATACGCAGTATTTT.

The chain carries TRBV25-1 and TRBJ1-6, with 11 nucleotides matching TRBD1. The trim removed 7 bases at V and 9 bases at J, leaving 2 bases unmatched. The CDR3 contains 13 residues. Germline lookup yields CDR1 MGHDK and CDR2 SYGVNS. The CDR3: CASTGTGGSPLHF. For the CDR3, the DNA is TGTGCCAGCACCGGGACAGGGGGTTCACCCCTCCACTTT.

The chain couples TRBV3-1 (or the pseudogene TRBV3-2) to TRBJ1-2, with D perhaps matching TRBD1 (6 bases). The CDR3 runs to 15 residues. V lost 0 bases and J 2 bases, leaving 10 bases between the germline ends. Looked up from germline, CDR1 is LGHDT and CDR2 is YNNKEL (reference sequence). The CDR3 protein is CASSQEGGGNYGYTF. In nucleotides, the CDR3 is TGTGCCAGCAGCCAAGAGGGCGGGGGCAACTATGGCTACACCTTC.

V usage is TRBV4-1 and J usage is TRBJ1-2, with D perhaps TRBD1 (5 bases). CDR1 and CDR2 (germline): MGHRA, YSYEKL. With 6 bases removed from V and 7 bases from J, the gap between germline ends came to 15 bases. CDR3 length equals 13 residues. The CDR3 spells CASSVGGASGYTF. Written as DNA, the CDR3 is TGCGCCAGCAGTGTGGGCGGGGCGAGTGGCTACACCTTC.

Only one count was recorded for this clone. The rearrangement uses TRBV5-1 and TRBJ2-3; perhaps TRBD2 as D (7 bases). CDR1 is SGHRS and CDR2 is YFSETQ in the germline V gene. This CDR3 is built from 16 residues. The V and J ends lost 4 bases and 2 bases respectively, with 17 bases between them. CDR3 region: CASSATGRGYTDTQYF. CDR3 DNA sequence: TGCGCCAGCAGCGCCACAGGGAGGGGGTACACAGATACGCAGTATTTT.

The CDR3 sequence is CASSPREKTYNEQFF. The CDR3 DNA follows: TGTGCCAGCAGCCCCCGCGAGAAGACCTACAATGAGCAGTTCTTC. V and J are TRBV9 and TRBJ2-1; D not certain. The CDR3 contains 15 residues. Trimming cost V 4 bases and J 2 bases, with 13 bases left between them. The germline V gene encodes CDR1 SGDLS and CDR2 YYNGEE.